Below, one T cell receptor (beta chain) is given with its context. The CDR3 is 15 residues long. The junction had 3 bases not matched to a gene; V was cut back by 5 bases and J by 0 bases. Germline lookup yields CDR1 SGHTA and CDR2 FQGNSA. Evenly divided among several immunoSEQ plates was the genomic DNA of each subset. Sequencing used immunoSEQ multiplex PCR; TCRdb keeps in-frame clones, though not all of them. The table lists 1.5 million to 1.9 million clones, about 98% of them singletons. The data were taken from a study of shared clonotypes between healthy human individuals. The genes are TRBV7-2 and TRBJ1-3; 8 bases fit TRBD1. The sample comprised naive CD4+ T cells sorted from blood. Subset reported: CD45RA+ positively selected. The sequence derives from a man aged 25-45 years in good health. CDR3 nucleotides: TGTGCCAGCAGCCCGGGACAGGTCTCTGGAAACACCATATATTTT. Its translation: CASSPGQVSGNTIYF.